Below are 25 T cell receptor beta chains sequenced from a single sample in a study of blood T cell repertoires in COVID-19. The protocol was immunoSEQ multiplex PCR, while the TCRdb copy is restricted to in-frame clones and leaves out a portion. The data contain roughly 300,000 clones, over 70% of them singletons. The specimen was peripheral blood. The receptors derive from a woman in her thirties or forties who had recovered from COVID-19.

The CDR3 spells CASSLGTDGNTIYF. For the CDR3, the DNA is TGTGCCAGCAGCTTAGGGACAGACGGAAACACCATATATTTT. The chain carries TRBV7-9 and TRBJ1-3; D perhaps matches TRBD1 (6 bases). The CDR3 length is 14 residues. Germline lookup yields CDR1 SEHNR and CDR2 FQNEAQ (reference sequence). Trimming stripped 1 base from V and 4 bases from J, with 8 bases between.

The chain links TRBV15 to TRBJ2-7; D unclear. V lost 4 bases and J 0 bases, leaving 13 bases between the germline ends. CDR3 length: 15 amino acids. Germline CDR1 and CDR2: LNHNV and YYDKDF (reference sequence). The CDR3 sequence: CATSTRQDLSYEQYF. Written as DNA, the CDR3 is TGTGCCACCAGCACCCGACAAGACCTCTCCTACGAGCAGTACTTC.

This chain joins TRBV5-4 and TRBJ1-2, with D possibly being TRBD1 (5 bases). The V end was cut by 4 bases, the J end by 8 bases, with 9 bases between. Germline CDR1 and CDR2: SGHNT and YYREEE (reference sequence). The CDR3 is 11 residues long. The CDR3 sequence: CASSGGGGYTF. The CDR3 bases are TGTGCCAGCAGCGGGGGGGGAGGCTACACCTTC.

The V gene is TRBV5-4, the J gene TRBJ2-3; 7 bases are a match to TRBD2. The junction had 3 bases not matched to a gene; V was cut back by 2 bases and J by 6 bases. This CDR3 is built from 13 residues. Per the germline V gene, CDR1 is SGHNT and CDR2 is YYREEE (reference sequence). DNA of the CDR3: TGTGCCAGCAGCTTTGGGGGGGTCGATACGCAGTATTTT. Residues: CASSFGGVDTQYF.

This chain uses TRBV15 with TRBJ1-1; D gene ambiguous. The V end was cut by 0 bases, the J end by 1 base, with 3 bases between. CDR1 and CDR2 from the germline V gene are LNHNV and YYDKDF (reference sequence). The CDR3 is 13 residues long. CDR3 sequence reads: CATSRDKNTEAFF. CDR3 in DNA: TGTGCCACCAGCAGAGATAAGAACACTGAAGCTTTCTTT.

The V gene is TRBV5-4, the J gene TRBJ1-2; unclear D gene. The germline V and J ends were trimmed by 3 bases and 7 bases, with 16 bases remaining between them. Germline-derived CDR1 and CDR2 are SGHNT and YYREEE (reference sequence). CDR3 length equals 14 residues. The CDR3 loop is CASSSPKGGSGYTF. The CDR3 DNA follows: TGTGCCAGCAGCTCTCCGAAGGGAGGTAGTGGCTACACCTTC. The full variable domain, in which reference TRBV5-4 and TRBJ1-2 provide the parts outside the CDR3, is ETGVTQSPTHLIKTRGQQVTLRCSSQSGHNTVSWYQQALGQGPQFIFQYYREEENGRGNFPPRFSGLQFPNYSSELNVNALELDDSALYLCASSSPKGGSGYTFGSGTRLTVV.

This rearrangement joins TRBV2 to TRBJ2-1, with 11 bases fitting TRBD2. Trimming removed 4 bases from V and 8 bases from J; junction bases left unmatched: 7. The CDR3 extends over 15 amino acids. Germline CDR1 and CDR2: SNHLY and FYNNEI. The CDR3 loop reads CASSGVAGGQDEQFF. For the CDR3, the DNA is TGTGCCAGCAGTGGTGTAGCGGGGGGGCAAGATGAGCAGTTCTTC.

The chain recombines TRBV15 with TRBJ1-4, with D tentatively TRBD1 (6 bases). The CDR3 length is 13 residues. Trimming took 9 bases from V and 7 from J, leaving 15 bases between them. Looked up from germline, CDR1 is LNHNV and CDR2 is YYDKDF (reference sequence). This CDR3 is CATTRGRSEKLFF. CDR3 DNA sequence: TGTGCCACTACCAGGGGTCGAAGTGAAAAACTGTTTTTT.

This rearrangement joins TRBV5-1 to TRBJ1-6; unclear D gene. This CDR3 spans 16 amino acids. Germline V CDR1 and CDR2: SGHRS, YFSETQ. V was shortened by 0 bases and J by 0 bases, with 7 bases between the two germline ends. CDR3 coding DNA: TGCGCCAGCAGCTTGGACGGGAGCTCCTATAATTCACCCCTCCACTTT. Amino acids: CASSLDGSSYNSPLHF.

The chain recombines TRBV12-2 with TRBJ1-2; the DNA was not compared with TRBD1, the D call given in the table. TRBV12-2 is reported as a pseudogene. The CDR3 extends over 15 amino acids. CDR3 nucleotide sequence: TGTGCAAGTCGCGGTCCGGGACAGGAGATTTATGGCTACACCTTC. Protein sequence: CASRGPGQEIYGYTF.

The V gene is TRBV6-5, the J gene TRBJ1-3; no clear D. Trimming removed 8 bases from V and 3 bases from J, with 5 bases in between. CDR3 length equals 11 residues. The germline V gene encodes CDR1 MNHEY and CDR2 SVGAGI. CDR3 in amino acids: CASRVGNTIYF. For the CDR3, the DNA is TGTGCCAGCCGAGTTGGAAACACCATATATTTT.

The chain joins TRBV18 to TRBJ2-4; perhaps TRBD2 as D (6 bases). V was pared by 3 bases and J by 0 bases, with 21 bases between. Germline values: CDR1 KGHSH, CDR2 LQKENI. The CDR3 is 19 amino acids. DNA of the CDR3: TGTGCCAGCTCACCTACCGGGAGAAGCCTACAACTAGCCAAAAACATTCAGTACTTC. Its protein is CASSPTGRSLQLAKNIQYF.

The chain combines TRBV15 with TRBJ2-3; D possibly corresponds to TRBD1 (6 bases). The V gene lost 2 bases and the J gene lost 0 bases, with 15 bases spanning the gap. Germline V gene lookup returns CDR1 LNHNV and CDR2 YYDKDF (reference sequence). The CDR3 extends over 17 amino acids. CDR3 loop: CATSRFKNRASTDTQYF. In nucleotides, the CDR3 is TGTGCCACCAGCAGATTTAAAAACAGGGCCAGCACAGATACGCAGTATTTT.

The CDR3 loop reads CASSYGDRGFF. Written as DNA, the CDR3 is TGTGCCAGCAGTTACGGGGACAGGGGATTCTTT. The chain employs TRBV6-5 and TRBJ1-1; TRBD1 matches 10 bases. This CDR3 is 11 amino acids long. Trimming cost V 2 bases and J 14 bases; bases outside gene matches: 2. CDR1 is MNHEY, CDR2 SVGAGI, per germline.

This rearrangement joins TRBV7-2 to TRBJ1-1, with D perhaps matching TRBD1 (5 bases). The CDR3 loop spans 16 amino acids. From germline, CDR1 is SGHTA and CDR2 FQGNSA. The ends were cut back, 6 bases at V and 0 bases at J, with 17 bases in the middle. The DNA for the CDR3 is TGTGCCAGCAGGCCAAGGGGCGGGGTAATGAACACTGAAGCTTTCTTT. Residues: CASRPRGGVMNTEAFF.

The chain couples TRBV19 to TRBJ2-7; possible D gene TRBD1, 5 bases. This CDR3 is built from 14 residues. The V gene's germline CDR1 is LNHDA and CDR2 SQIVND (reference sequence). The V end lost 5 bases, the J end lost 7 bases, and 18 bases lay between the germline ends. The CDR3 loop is CASSDQGSVDEQYF. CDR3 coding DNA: TGTGCCAGTAGTGACCAGGGTTCGGTTGATGAGCAGTACTTC.

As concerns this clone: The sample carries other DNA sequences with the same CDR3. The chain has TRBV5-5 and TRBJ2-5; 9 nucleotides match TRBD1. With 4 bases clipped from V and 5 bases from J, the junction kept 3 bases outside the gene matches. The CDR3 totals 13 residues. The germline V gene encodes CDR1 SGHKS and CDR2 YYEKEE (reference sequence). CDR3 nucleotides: TGTGCCAGCAGCCCCGACAGGGGGGAGACCCAGTACTTC. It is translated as CASSPDRGETQYF.

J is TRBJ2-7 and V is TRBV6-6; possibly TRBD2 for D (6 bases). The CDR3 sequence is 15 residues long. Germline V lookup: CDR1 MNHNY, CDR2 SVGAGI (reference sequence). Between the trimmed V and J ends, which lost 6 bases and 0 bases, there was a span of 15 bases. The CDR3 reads CASRAERADSYEQYF. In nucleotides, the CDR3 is TGTGCCAGCAGAGCTGAGCGGGCCGACTCCTACGAGCAGTACTTC.

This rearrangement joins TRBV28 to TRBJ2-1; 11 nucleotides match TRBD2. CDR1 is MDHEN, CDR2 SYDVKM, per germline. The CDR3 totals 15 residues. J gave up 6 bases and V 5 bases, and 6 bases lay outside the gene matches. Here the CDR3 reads CASSLTSGGRNEQFF. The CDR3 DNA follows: TGTGCCAGCAGTCTCACTAGCGGGGGACGCAATGAGCAGTTCTTC.

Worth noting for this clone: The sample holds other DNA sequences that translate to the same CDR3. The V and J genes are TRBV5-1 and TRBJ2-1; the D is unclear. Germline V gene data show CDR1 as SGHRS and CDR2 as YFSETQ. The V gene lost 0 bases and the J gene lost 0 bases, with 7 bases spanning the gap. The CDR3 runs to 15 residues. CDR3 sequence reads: CASSLDPGSYNEQFF. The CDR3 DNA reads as TGCGCCAGCAGCTTGGATCCGGGCTCCTACAATGAGCAGTTCTTC.

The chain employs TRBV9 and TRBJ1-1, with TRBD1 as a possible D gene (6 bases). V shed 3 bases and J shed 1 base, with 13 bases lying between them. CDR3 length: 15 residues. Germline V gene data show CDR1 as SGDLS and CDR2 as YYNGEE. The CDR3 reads CASSEAGHANTEAFF. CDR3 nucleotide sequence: TGTGCCAGCAGCGAAGCGGGACACGCGAACACTGAAGCTTTCTTT. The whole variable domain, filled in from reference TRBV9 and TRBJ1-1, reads DSGVTQTPKHLITATGQRVTLRCSPRSGDLSVYWYQQSLDQGLQFLIQYYNGEERAKGNILERFSAQQFPDLHSELNLSSLELGDSALYFCASSEAGHANTEAFFGQGTRLTVV.

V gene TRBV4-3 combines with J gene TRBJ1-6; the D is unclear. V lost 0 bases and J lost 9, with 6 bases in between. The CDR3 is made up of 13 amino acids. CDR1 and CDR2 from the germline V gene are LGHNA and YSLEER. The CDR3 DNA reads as TGCGCCAGCAGCCAAGAGTTGGCTTCACCCCTCCACTTT. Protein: CASSQELASPLHF.

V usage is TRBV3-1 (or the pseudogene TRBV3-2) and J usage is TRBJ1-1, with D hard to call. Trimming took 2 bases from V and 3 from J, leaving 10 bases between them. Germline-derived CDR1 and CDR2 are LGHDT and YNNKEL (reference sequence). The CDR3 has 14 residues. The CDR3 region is CASSQPGLHTEAFF. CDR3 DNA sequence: TGTGCCAGCAGCCAACCCGGACTCCACACTGAAGCTTTCTTT.

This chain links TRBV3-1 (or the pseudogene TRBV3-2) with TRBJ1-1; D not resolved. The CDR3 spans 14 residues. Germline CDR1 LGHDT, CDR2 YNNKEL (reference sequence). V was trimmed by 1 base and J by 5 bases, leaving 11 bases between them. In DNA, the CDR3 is TGTGCCAGCAGCCAAGCCCTCCGGACTACTGAAGCTTTCTTT. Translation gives CASSQALRTTEAFF.

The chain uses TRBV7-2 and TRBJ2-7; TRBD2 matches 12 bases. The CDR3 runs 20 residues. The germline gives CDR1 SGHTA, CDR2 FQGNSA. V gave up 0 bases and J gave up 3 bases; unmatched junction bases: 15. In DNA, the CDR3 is TGTGCCAGCAGCTTAGCAGCCCTAGCGGGGGGGCGCGGCTTACTCTACGAGCAGTACTTC. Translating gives CASSLAALAGGRGLLYEQYF.